The rows below give T cell receptor beta chains drawn from one sample of a study of blood T cell repertoires in COVID-19. Assay: immunoSEQ multiplex PCR; the TCRdb copy retains only in-frame clones and omits some. The table has around 430,000 clones, about 91% seen once. Sequencing was carried out using peripheral blood. The receptors derive from a woman in her forties or fifties with COVID-19, enrolled during active disease. The CDR3 runs from the conserved cysteine through the conserved F or W.

v_call	j_call	cdr3_aa
TRBV6-6	TRBJ1-4	CASSYGLVNEKLFF
TRBV6-2/TRBV6-3	TRBJ2-1	CASSYSRTGTYNEQFF
TRBV30	TRBJ2-7	CAWSLRDSVHF
TRBV28	TRBJ2-3	CASSWGGDTQYF
TRBV6-5	TRBJ1-4	CASSYSGTTTNEKLFF
TRBV6-5	TRBJ1-6	CASSYGGEYNSPLHF
TRBV3-1/TRBV3-2	TRBJ1-6	CASSPHGQGRYNSPLHF
TRBV27	TRBJ1-6	CASSYSSSYNSPLHF
TRBV7-6	TRBJ2-3	CAIRGDPSTDTQYF
TRBV7-9	TRBJ1-2	CASSPSGEGAGAYGYTF
TRBV2	TRBJ2-2	CASSEETSGGELFF
TRBV3-1/TRBV3-2	TRBJ1-6	CASSQRQGGNSPLHF
TRBV20-1	TRBJ2-3	CSAVTGTQYF
TRBV24-1	TRBJ2-7	CATSDLASGKQYF
TRBV27	TRBJ2-1	CASSSTTENEQFF
TRBV10-3	TRBJ1-1	CAISERGRDTEAFF
TRBV19	TRBJ1-6	CASSWGQGAKSPLHF
TRBV4-1	TRBJ2-2	CASSQQPGTANTGELFF
TRBV5-1	TRBJ2-2	CASSLDGTANTGELFF
TRBV9	TRBJ2-3	CASSPGLAGRTDTQYF
TRBV9	TRBJ2-3	CASSGRGISDTQYF
TRBV4-1	TRBJ1-2	CASRPTGDLYGYTF
TRBV19	TRBJ1-2	CASSIGQSGYTF
TRBV29-1	TRBJ1-1	CSVMYRSSNTEAFF
TRBV18	TRBJ2-7	CASSLAGGRYEQYF
TRBV19	TRBJ1-3	CASRTLSGGNTIYF
TRBV6-6	TRBJ1-4	CASSLDDSNEKLFF
TRBV19	TRBJ1-2	CASNPRTGSSYGYTF
TRBV12-3/TRBV12-4	TRBJ1-2	CASSIQGGFGYTF
TRBV6-6	TRBJ2-7	CASSLREGGVSEQYF
TRBV7-9	TRBJ1-3	CARESGNTIYF
TRBV2	TRBJ1-2	CASSGDRDTSFGYTF
TRBV4-2	TRBJ2-1	CASSQDPTGGSYNEQFF
TRBV2	TRBJ2-7	CASRDGGGARPYEQYF
TRBV25-1	TRBJ2-3	CASSEYLRSGGADTQYF
TRBV7-3	TRBJ1-6	CASSLTGDVNSPLHF
TRBV5-1	TRBJ2-7	CASSSGQYYEQYF
TRBV6-6	TRBJ2-1	CASSYSARVGGNEQFF
TRBV27	TRBJ1-1	CASWTGLAEAFF
TRBV11-3	TRBJ2-7	CASSLDRDYVCEQYF
TRBV12-3/TRBV12-4	TRBJ1-2	CASSSTVYGYTF
TRBV11-2	TRBJ1-2	CASSSVRTGNGYTF